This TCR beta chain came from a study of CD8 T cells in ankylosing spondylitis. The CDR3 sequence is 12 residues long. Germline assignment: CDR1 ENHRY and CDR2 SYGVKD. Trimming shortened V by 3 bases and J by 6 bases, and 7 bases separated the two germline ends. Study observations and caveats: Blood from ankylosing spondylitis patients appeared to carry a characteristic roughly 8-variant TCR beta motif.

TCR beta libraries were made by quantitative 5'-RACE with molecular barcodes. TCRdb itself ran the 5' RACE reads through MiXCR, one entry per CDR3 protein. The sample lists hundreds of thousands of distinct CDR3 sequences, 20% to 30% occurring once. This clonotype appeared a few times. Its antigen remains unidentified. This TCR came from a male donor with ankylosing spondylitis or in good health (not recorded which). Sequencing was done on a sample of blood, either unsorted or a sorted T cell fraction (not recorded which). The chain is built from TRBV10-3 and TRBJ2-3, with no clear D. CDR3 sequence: CAISDLVDTQYF. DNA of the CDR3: TGTGCCATCAGTGATCTGGTCGATACGCAGTATTTT.